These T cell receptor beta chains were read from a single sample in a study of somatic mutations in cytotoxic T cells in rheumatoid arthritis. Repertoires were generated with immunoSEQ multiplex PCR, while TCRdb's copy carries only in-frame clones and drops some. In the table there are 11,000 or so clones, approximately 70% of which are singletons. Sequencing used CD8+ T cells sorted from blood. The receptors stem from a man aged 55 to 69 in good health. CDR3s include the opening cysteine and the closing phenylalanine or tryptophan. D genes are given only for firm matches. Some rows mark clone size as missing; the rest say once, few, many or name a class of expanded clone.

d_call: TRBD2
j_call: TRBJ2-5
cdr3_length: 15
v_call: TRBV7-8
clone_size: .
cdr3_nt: TGTGCCAGCAGCTTAGTGGCGGGAGCAGGAGAGACCCAGTACTTC
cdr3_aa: CASSLVAGAGETQYF

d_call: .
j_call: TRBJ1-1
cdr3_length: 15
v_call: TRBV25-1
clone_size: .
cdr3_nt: TGTGCCAGCCGATCAACCCTCGGAAGACCGGTAGAAGCTTTCTTT
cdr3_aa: CASRSTLGRPVEAFF

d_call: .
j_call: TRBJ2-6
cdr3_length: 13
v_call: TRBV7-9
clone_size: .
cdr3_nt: TGTGCCAGCAGCCCGCCCGAGACCAACGTCCTGACTTTC
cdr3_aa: CASSPPETNVLTF

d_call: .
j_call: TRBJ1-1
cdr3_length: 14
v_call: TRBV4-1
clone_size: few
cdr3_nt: TGCGCCAGCAGCCAATCAACCCATTACACTGAAGCTTTCTTT
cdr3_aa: CASSQSTHYTEAFF

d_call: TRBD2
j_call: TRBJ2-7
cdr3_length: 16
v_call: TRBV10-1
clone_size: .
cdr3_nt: TGCGCCAGCAGCGACCCAGCGGGAGAGGCCTCAGGCGAGCAGTACTTC
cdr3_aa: CASSDPAGEASGEQYF

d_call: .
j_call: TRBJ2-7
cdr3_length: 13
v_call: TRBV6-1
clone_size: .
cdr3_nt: TGTGCCAGCAGTGACACCGGGGCTGGAGAGCAGTACTTC
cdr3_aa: CASSDTGAGEQYF

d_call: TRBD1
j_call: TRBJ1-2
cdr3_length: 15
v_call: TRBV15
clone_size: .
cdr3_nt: TGTGCCACCAGCAGAGCCCGGACAGGGAACCATGGCTACACCTTC
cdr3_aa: CATSRARTGNHGYTF

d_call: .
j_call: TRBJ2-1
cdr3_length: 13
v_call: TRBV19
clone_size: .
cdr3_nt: TGTGCCAGTAGCGGGAGCTCCTACAATGAGCAGTTCTTC
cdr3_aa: CASSGSSYNEQFF

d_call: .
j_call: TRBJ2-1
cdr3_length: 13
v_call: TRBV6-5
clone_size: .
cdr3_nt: TGTGCCAGCAGTTACTCAGTCTGGAATGAGCAGTTCTTC
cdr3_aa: CASSYSVWNEQFF

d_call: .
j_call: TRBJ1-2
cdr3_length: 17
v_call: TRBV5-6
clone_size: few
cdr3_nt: TGTGCCAGCAGCTTGGATCGTGGGGAAGATGCGAACTATGGCTACACCTTC
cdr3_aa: CASSLDRGEDANYGYTF

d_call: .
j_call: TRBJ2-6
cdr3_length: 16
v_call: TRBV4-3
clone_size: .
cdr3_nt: TGCGCCAGCAGCCAAGATGCGAGCTCTGGGGCCAACGTCCTGACTTTC
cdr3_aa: CASSQDASSGANVLTF

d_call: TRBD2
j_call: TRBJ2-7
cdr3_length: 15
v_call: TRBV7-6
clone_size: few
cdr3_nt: TGTGCCAGCAGCTTAGCAAGCGGGAGTCTCTACGAGCAGTACTTC
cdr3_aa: CASSLASGSLYEQYF

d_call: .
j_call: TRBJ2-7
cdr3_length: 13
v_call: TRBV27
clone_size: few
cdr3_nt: TGTGCCAGCAGTTTGTCCGACTCCTACGAGCAGTACTTC
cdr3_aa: CASSLSDSYEQYF

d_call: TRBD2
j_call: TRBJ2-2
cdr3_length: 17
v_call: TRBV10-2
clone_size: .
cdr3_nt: TGCGCCAGCAGTGAGTCGACTAGCGGGAGCCGCACCGGGGAGCTGTTTTTT
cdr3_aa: CASSESTSGSRTGELFF

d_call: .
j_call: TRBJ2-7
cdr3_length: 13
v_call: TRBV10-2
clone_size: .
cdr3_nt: TGCGCCAGCAGTGAACCCGGCAGCGACGAGCAGTACTTC
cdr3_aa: CASSEPGSDEQYF

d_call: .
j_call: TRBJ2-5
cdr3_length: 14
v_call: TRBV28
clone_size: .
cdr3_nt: TGTGCCAGCAGTTTATTAGGACAGCAAGAGACCCAGTACTTC
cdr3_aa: CASSLLGQQETQYF

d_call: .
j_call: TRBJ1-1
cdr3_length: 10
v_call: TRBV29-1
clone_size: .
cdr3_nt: TGCAGCGTTGAATGGGGTGAAGCTTTCTTT
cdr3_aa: CSVEWGEAFF

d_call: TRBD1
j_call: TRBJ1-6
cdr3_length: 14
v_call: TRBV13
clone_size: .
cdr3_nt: TGTGCCAGCAGCCTTGGACAGGGGAATTCACCCCTCCACTTT
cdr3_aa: CASSLGQGNSPLHF

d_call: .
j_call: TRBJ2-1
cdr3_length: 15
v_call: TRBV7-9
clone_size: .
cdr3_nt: TGTGCCAGCGCGGCGGGGGCGGGGGATTACAATGAGCAGTTCTTC
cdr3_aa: CASAAGAGDYNEQFF

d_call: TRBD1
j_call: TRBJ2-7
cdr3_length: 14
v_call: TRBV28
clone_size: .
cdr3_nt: TGTGCCAGCAGTTTGGGACAGGGATTCTACGAGCAGTACTTC
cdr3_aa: CASSLGQGFYEQYF

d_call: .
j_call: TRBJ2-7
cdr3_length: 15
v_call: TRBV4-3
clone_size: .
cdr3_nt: TGCGCCAGCAGCCAAGAATCCACGGGCCCCTGGGAGCAGTACTTC
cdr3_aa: CASSQESTGPWEQYF

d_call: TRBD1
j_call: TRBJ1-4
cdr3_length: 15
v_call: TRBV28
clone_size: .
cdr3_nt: TGTGCCAGCAGTTTGAGCAGGGGGCTTGGTGAAAAACTGTTTTTT
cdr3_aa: CASSLSRGLGEKLFF